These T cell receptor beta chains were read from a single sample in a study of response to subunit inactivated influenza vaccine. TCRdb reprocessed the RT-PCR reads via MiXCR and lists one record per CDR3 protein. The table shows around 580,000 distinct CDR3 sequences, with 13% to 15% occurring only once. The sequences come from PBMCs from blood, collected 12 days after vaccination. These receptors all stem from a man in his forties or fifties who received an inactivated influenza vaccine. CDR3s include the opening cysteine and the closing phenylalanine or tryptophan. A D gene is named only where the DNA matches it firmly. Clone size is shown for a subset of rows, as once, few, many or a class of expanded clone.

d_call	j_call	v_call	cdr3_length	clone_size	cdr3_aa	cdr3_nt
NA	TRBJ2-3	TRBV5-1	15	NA	CASSFHGRGADTQYF	TGCGCCAGCAGCTTCCACGGGCGTGGAGCAGATACGCAGTATTTT
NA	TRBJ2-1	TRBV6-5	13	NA	CASSYAPAGEQFF	TGTGCCAGCAGTTACGCGCCGGCGGGTGAGCAGTTCTTC
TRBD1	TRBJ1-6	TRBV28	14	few	CASSLPLDRSPLHF	TGTGCCAGCAGTTTGCCCTTGGACAGGTCACCCCTCCACTTT
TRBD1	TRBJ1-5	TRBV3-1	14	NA	CASSSRGPGQPQHF	TGTGCCAGCAGCTCCAGGGGGCCGGGTCAGCCCCAGCATTTT
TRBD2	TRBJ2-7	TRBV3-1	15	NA	CASSQVGTSIDEQYF	TGTGCCAGCAGCCAGGTCGGGACTAGCATCGACGAGCAGTACTTC
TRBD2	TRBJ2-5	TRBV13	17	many	CASSLVGLAGVEETQYF	TGTGCCAGCAGCCTGGTCGGACTAGCGGGAGTCGAGGAGACCCAGTACTTC
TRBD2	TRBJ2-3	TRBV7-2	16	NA	CASSLVAGVRADTQYF	TGTGCCAGCAGCTTAGTCGCGGGAGTGCGCGCAGATACGCAGTATTTT
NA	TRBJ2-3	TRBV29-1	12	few	CSVAVEGNTQYF	TGCAGCGTTGCAGTTGAGGGAAATACGCAGTATTTT
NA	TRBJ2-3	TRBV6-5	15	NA	CASSYLGSSTDTQYF	TGTGCCAGCAGTTACCTGGGGAGTAGCACAGATACGCAGTATTTT
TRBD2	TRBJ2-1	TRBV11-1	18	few	CASSQLSGRADFVGEQFF	TGTGCCAGCAGCCAACTTAGCGGGAGGGCCGATTTCGTCGGAGAGCAGTTCTTC
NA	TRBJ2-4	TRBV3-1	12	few	CASSQLQNIQYF	TGTGCCAGCAGCCAACTACAAAACATTCAGTACTTC